A single sample gave rise to the 14 T cell receptor beta chains below, sequenced in a study of Ad26.COV2.S vaccination and SARS-CoV-2 variants. Repertoires were generated with immunoSEQ multiplex PCR, while TCRdb's copy carries only in-frame clones and drops some. Here the sample spans 300,000 to 350,000 clones, approximately 86% being singletons. Treatment denoted: around 19 received Ad26.COV2.S at low or high dose, single or two shots; about 5 received placebo; per-sample allocation not given. On day 63 after the first injection, vaccine and placebo recipients gave samples. The sequenced sample was peripheral blood, obtained in a trial of Ad26.COV2.S vaccine versus placebo. The source of these receptors is a person aged 18-65 years who received the Ad26.COV2.S COVID-19 vaccine or a placebo.

The genes are TRBV24-1 and TRBJ1-1; D possibly corresponds to TRBD1 (6 bases). Germline V gene data show CDR1 as KGHDR and CDR2 as SFDVKD. Trimming left V 8 bases short and J 1 base short, with 10 bases between. CDR3 length equals 13 residues. For the CDR3, the DNA is TGTGCCACCAAATGGGGGCCGAACACTGAAGCTTTCTTT. Translated, it gives CATKWGPNTEAFF.

This clone was seen once. The chain employs TRBV7-2 and TRBJ2-7, with 13 bases aligning to TRBD2. Germline lookup yields CDR1 SGHTA and CDR2 FQGNSA. J lost 6 bases, V lost 6 bases, and 11 bases had no gene match. CDR3 length equals 16 residues. The CDR3 loop reads CASSRIGLAGVSEQYF. CDR3 DNA: TGTGCCAGCAGTCGGATTGGACTAGCGGGAGTTTCCGAGCAGTACTTC.

This clone showed up just once. This chain links TRBV10-3 with TRBJ1-4; 7 bases are shared with TRBD1. The V segment lost 4 bases and the J segment 8 bases; nucleotides outside the gene matches: 10. CDR3 size: 15 residues. Germline loops: CDR1 ENHRY, CDR2 SYGVKD. In DNA, the CDR3 is TGTGCCATCAGTGCCAGGGACAGCTCCCAAGAAAAACTGTTTTTT. Translated: CAISARDSSQEKLFF.

The chain employs TRBV30 and TRBJ2-7; TRBD1 aligns across 8 bases. The V segment lost 3 bases and the J segment 3 bases; nucleotides outside the gene matches: 7. Germline V gives CDR1 GTSNPN, CDR2 SVGIG (reference sequence). The CDR3 covers 14 residues. CDR3 DNA: TGTGCCTGGAGCATACAGGGGGGAGGCTACGAGCAGTACTTC. It encodes CAWSIQGGGYEQYF.

This clone has just a few counts. The rearrangement links TRBV7-2 to TRBJ2-1, with TRBD2 matching over 10 bases. V gave up 0 bases and J gave up 5 bases; unmatched junction bases: 4. The germline V gene has CDR1 SGHTA and CDR2 FQGNSA. The CDR3 totals 16 residues. The CDR3 region has the DNA TGTGCCAGCAGCTTAGCCATAGCGGGAGGTCACAATGAGCAGTTCTTC. It is translated as CASSLAIAGGHNEQFF.

The chain recombines TRBV9 with TRBJ2-7; TRBD1 might be the D (5 bases). V was trimmed by 4 bases and J by 5 bases, leaving 22 bases between them. The CDR3 length is 16 residues. Per germline, CDR1 SGDLS and CDR2 YYNGEE. For the CDR3, the DNA is TGTGCCAGCAGCTCTAGACAGCCTCACGTCATACACGAGCAGTACTTC. Its translation: CASSSRQPHVIHEQYF.

This sequence joins TRBV6-5 and TRBJ1-6; 8 nucleotides align to TRBD1. The CDR3 is 14 residues long. Germline V gives CDR1 MNHEY, CDR2 SVGAGI. V lost 2 bases and J lost 7; bases outside the gene matches: 1. DNA of the CDR3: TGTGCCAGCAGTTACGACAGGGGCAATTCACCCCTCCACTTT. Amino acid sequence: CASSYDRGNSPLHF.

This chain uses TRBV5-4 with TRBJ1-6, with D perhaps matching TRBD1 (6 bases). Trimming took 6 bases from V and 1 from J, leaving 14 bases between them. The CDR3 has 16 residues. CDR1 is SGHNT and CDR2 is YYREEE in the germline V gene (reference sequence). CDR3 amino acids: CASNSGGSSYNSPLHF. CDR3 in DNA: TGTGCCAGCAACTCGGGGGGCAGTTCCTATAATTCACCCCTCCACTTT.

This chain uses TRBV5-1 with TRBJ2-1, with TRBD2 matching 7 bases. The CDR3 loop spans 16 amino acids. V was pared by 5 bases and J by 0 bases, with 8 bases of the junction left unmatched. Germline CDR1 reads SGHRS; CDR2 reads YFSETQ. The CDR3 loop reads CASRPTSASSYNEQFF. For the CDR3, the DNA is TGCGCCAGCAGACCAACTAGCGCAAGCTCCTACAATGAGCAGTTCTTC.

The genes are TRBV19 and TRBJ2-3; 8 positions agree with TRBD2. The V gene end was trimmed by 6 bases and the J gene end by 0 bases; junction bases not matched to a gene: 5. Germline CDR1 LNHDA, CDR2 SQIVND (reference sequence). The CDR3 sequence is 15 residues long. CDR3 sequence: CASSTGGVSTDTQYF. The DNA for the CDR3 is TGTGCCAGTAGCACCGGGGGGGTAAGCACAGATACGCAGTATTTT.

The rearrangement links TRBV5-1 to TRBJ1-3; D not resolved. Between the trimmed V and J ends, which lost 4 bases and 0 bases, there was a span of 11 bases. Germline values: CDR1 SGHRS, CDR2 YFSETQ. This CDR3 is 15 amino acids long. This CDR3 reads CASSVTESSGNTIYF. The CDR3 DNA reads as TGCGCCAGCAGCGTTACCGAGAGCTCTGGAAACACCATATATTTT.

This clone was recorded once. This rearrangement joins TRBV9 to TRBJ1-1; tentative D call: TRBD1 (5 bases). Trimming shortened V by 2 bases and J by 1 base, and 9 bases separated the two germline ends. Germline CDR1 SGDLS, CDR2 YYNGEE. The CDR3 totals 14 residues. The CDR3, as DNA: TGTGCCAGCAGCGTGGAGACAGCGAACACTGAAGCTTTCTTT. This gives the protein CASSVETANTEAFF. Drawing the rest from reference TRBV9 and TRBJ1-1, the complete variable domain is DSGVTQTPKHLITATGQRVTLRCSPRSGDLSVYWYQQSLDQGLQFLIQYYNGEERAKGNILERFSAQQFPDLHSELNLSSLELGDSALYFCASSVETANTEAFFGQGTRLTVV.

The rearrangement uses TRBV12-3 or TRBV12-4 and TRBJ2-7; TRBD2 is a possible D gene (5 bases). The CDR3 has 12 residues. The V end lost 1 base, the J end lost 5 bases, and 6 bases lay between the germline ends. CDR3 sequence (DNA): TGTGCCAGCAGTTTAGTGGGAGACGAGCAGTACTTC. Residues: CASSLVGDEQYF.

The V call is TRBV28, the J call TRBJ1-5, with TRBD1 as a possible D gene (5 bases). V was shortened by 4 bases and J by 3 bases, with 13 bases between the two germline ends. The germline CDR1 and CDR2 sequences are MDHEN and SYDVKM. The CDR3 spans 15 residues. Here the CDR3 DNA reads TGTGCCAGCAGTTATCGGAGACAGCACAATCAGCCCCAGCATTTT. This translates into CASSYRRQHNQPQHF.